Below, 28 T cell receptor beta chains from the same sample are listed, as sequenced in a study of cytomegalovirus exposure and HLA in healthy donors. With 60 Vbeta and 13 Jbeta primers, the PCR was carried out. The method was immunoSEQ multiplex PCR; TCRdb's version includes in-frame clones alone and lacks a portion of them. There are under 150,000 clones in the sample; approximately 78% occur only once, and 6.2% lies in the top ten. Sample: PBMCs. The receptors derive from a woman aged 40-49 years in good health and CMV-seropositive.

The V and J genes are TRBV20-1 and TRBJ2-7; possibly TRBD1 for D (6 bases). Trimming stripped 3 bases from V and 6 bases from J, with 9 bases between. The CDR3 runs to 11 residues. In germline, CDR1 is DFQATT, CDR2 SNEGSKA (reference sequence). The CDR3 sequence is CSASRGGEQYF. CDR3 bases: TGCAGTGCTAGCAGGGGTGGCGAGCAGTACTTC.

This clone was observed a handful of times. The chain couples TRBV5-1 to TRBJ1-3, with D perhaps TRBD1 (5 bases). Germline CDR1 is SGHRS and CDR2 is YFSETQ. The CDR3 loop spans 15 amino acids. The V end was cut by 0 bases, the J end by 3 bases, with 10 bases between. Here the CDR3 DNA reads TGCGCCAGCAGCTTGGAAGGGGAAGATGGAAACACCATATATTTT. Its protein is CASSLEGEDGNTIYF.

V and J are TRBV9 and TRBJ2-1; TRBD2 matches at 7 bases. Per the germline V gene, CDR1 is SGDLS and CDR2 is YYNGEE. The CDR3 is 15 amino acids. J was trimmed by 5 bases and V by 3 bases; bases with no gene match: 8. The CDR3 is CASSGGGTEHNEQFF. Here the CDR3 DNA reads TGTGCCAGCAGCGGGGGGGGGACTGAGCACAATGAGCAGTTCTTC.

The CDR3 DNA reads TGTGCCTCCCAGGGCTTGGCTTTCTTT. Its protein product is CASQGLAFF. The V call is TRBV30, the J call TRBJ1-1; a weak D match, TRBD1 (5 bases). The germline CDR1 and CDR2 sequences are GTSNPN and SVGIG (reference sequence). This CDR3 region has 9 residues. V dropped 7 bases and J dropped 11 bases, with 11 bases sitting between them.

V usage is TRBV6-1 and J usage is TRBJ1-5; 11 bases align to TRBD1. The CDR3 runs 15 residues. Germline trimming cut 4 bases from V and 7 bases from J; bases unmatched to any gene: 6. Germline CDR1 and CDR2: MNHNS and SASEGT. The CDR3 region is CASSGRDRGDQPQHF. The CDR3 bases are TGTGCCAGCAGTGGGCGGGACAGGGGGGACCAGCCCCAGCATTTT.

The V gene is TRBV7-9, the J gene TRBJ2-2, with a tentative D call TRBD2 (5 bases). This CDR3 contains 16 residues. Germline values: CDR1 SEHNR, CDR2 FQNEAQ (reference sequence). Trimming removed 1 base from V and 2 bases from J, with 11 bases in between. The CDR3: CASSLDGGFNTGELFF. CDR3 DNA: TGTGCCAGCAGCTTAGATGGAGGCTTTAACACCGGGGAGCTGTTTTTT.

V is TRBV30 and J is TRBJ2-3; tentatively, D is TRBD2 (5 bases). Trimming took 0 bases from V and 3 from J, leaving 10 bases between them. Germline V gene data show CDR1 as GTSNPN and CDR2 as SVGIG (reference sequence). The CDR3 is made up of 14 amino acids. This CDR3 is CAWSVTSPTDTQYF. In DNA form, the CDR3 reads TGTGCCTGGAGTGTAACTAGTCCTACAGATACGCAGTATTTT.

The CDR3: CAISAILNYGYTF. As DNA, the CDR3 is TGTGCCATCAGTGCCATCCTAAACTATGGCTACACCTTC. The chain links TRBV10-3 to TRBJ1-2; D not certain. Germline CDR1 and CDR2: ENHRY and SYGVKD. This CDR3 region has 13 residues. The V end lost 4 bases, the J end lost 2 bases, and 8 bases lay between the germline ends.

The chain has TRBV5-1 and TRBJ1-2; 9 bases align to TRBD1. The length of the CDR3 is 14 residues. Trimming removed 5 bases from V and 4 bases from J; junction bases left unmatched: 6. CDR1 is SGHRS, CDR2 YFSETQ, per germline. The DNA for the CDR3 is TGCGCCAGCAGAACGGGACAGGGACCCTATGGCTACACCTTC. Translation: CASRTGQGPYGYTF.

The gene calls are TRBV10-1 and TRBJ2-2; 7 nucleotides agree with TRBD2. The CDR3 contains 13 residues. Germline CDR1 WNHNN, CDR2 SYGVQD (reference sequence). Trimming at V came to 5 bases and at J to 13 bases, leaving 10 bases not matched to a gene. The CDR3 here is CASSNPGTMALFF. DNA for the CDR3: TGCGCCAGCAGTAACCCCGGGACTATGGCGCTGTTTTTT.

This rearrangement joins TRBV11-3 to TRBJ2-3; 7 bases are shared with TRBD2. Germline-derived CDR1 and CDR2 are SGHNT and YENEEA. V gave up 5 bases and J gave up 5 bases; unmatched junction bases: 10. This CDR3 contains 15 residues. CDR3: CASSSWRTSKDTQYF. The CDR3 DNA follows: TGTGCCAGCAGCAGCTGGCGGACTAGTAAAGATACGCAGTATTTT. Combining the CDR3 with reference TRBV11-3 and TRBJ2-3 gives the whole variable domain EAGVVQSPRYKIIEKKQPVAFWCNPISGHNTLYWYLQNLGQGPELLIRYENEEAVDDSQLPKDRFSAERLKGVDSTLKIQPAELGDSAVYLCASSSWRTSKDTQYFGPGTRLTVL.

CDR3 coding DNA: TGTGCCAGCAGCTTGAGGGGGCTCGAGGAAAAACTGTTTTTT. This sequence encodes CASSLRGLEEKLFF. This sequence joins TRBV11-2 and TRBJ1-4; 7 bases are a match to TRBD1. Trimming at V came to 3 bases and at J to 8 bases, leaving 6 bases not matched to a gene. The germline V gene has CDR1 SGHAT and CDR2 FQNNGV. The CDR3 extends over 14 amino acids.

The genes are TRBV27 and TRBJ2-1; D is perhaps TRBD2 (6 bases). Germline V lookup: CDR1 MNHEY, CDR2 SMNVEV (reference sequence). Trimming cost V 8 bases and J 2 bases, with 10 bases left between them. The CDR3 is made up of 13 amino acids. The CDR3 sequence: CASRETPYNEQFF. CDR3 coding DNA: TGTGCCAGCCGGGAGACGCCCTACAATGAGCAGTTCTTC.

The gene calls are TRBV7-9 and TRBJ1-2; 8 bases fit TRBD1. The germline gives CDR1 SEHNR, CDR2 FQNEAQ (reference sequence). The V and J ends lost 4 bases and 6 bases, in that order; junction bases with no gene match: 4. This CDR3 contains 13 residues. CDR3 in amino acids: CASSSGTGNGYTF. The DNA of the CDR3 is TGTGCCAGCAGCTCCGGGACAGGCAATGGCTACACCTTC.

The rearrangement joins TRBV9 to TRBJ2-3, with 7 positions matching TRBD1. The CDR3 loop spans 15 amino acids. The ends lost 2 bases at V and 1 base at J; junction bases unmatched: 4. Germline CDR1 SGDLS, CDR2 YYNGEE. CDR3 sequence (DNA): TGTGCCAGCAGCGTGAGACAGGGAGGCACAGATACGCAGTATTTT. This sequence encodes CASSVRQGGTDTQYF.

Only a few counts were recorded for this clone. This chain joins TRBV28 and TRBJ2-1, with 9 bases identical to TRBD2. Looked up from germline, CDR1 is MDHEN and CDR2 is SYDVKM. Trimming cost V 6 bases and J 4 bases; bases outside gene matches: 7. This CDR3 has 15 residues. The CDR3 sequence is CASRTGLALYNEQFF. CDR3 nucleotide sequence: TGTGCCAGCAGGACGGGACTAGCCCTATACAATGAGCAGTTCTTC.

The chain carries TRBV6-5 and TRBJ2-7; the match to TRBD1 covers 9 bases. CDR1 and CDR2 from the germline V gene are MNHEY and SVGAGI. The CDR3 is 15 amino acids. V was clipped by 8 bases and J by 3 bases; unmatched bases: 11. CDR3 in amino acids: CASAEPGQGLYEQYF. DNA of the CDR3: TGTGCCAGCGCAGAGCCGGGACAGGGTCTCTACGAGCAGTACTTC.

This chain connects TRBV5-1 to TRBJ2-7, with D hard to call. The CDR3 consists of 13 residues. From germline, CDR1 is SGHRS and CDR2 YFSETQ. Trimming took 3 bases from V and 0 from J, leaving 7 bases between them. The CDR3 reads CASSSMSSYEQYF. The CDR3, as DNA: TGCGCCAGCAGCTCCATGAGCTCCTACGAGCAGTACTTC.

This clone was found a few times. J is TRBJ2-6 and V is TRBV27; possible D gene TRBD2, 7 bases. This CDR3 contains 18 residues. V was clipped by 2 bases and J by 1 base, with 15 bases between them. Germline values: CDR1 MNHEY, CDR2 SMNVEV (reference sequence). The CDR3 nucleotides are TGTGCCAGCAGTTTAAGAGCCCGGGGGGCGTCTGGGGCCAACGTCCTGACTTTC. Translating gives CASSLRARGASGANVLTF.

The sample holds a few counts of this clone. The chain joins TRBV15 to TRBJ2-2; perhaps TRBD1 as D (6 bases). Deletions cut 6 bases from V and 2 bases from J, with 13 bases between. The CDR3 sequence is 15 residues long. CDR1 is LNHNV and CDR2 is YYDKDF in the germline V gene (reference sequence). The CDR3 region is CATSKTGYNTGELFF. Here the CDR3 DNA reads TGTGCCACCAGTAAGACAGGTTACAACACCGGGGAGCTGTTTTTT. Supplemented by reference TRBV15 and TRBJ2-2, the full variable domain reads DAMVIQNPRYQVTQFGKPVTLSCSQTLNHNVMYWYQQKSSQAPKLLFHYYDKDFNNEADTPDNFQSRRPNTSFCFLDIRSPGLGDTAMYLCATSKTGYNTGELFFGEGSRLTVL.

The chain combines TRBV6-1 with TRBJ1-5; possibly TRBD1 for D (6 bases). Germline CDR1 reads MNHNS; CDR2 reads SASEGT. CDR3 size: 15 residues. Trimming cost V 6 bases and J 0 bases, with 12 bases left between them. The CDR3 protein is CASSLTGISNQPQHF. CDR3 nucleotides: TGTGCCAGCAGCCTGACAGGAATTAGCAATCAGCCCCAGCATTTT.

The J gene is TRBJ2-3, the V gene TRBV4-1, with D possibly being TRBD2 (6 bases). CDR1 and CDR2 (germline): MGHRA, YSYEKL. The CDR3 loop spans 12 amino acids. With 4 bases removed from V and 6 bases from J, the gap between germline ends came to 8 bases. CDR3 nucleotides: TGCGCCAGCAGCCCCCGGGGGGATACGCAGTATTTT. Translation: CASSPRGDTQYF.

The gene calls are TRBV28 and TRBJ2-5; 7 bases align to TRBD2. The CDR3 is 14 residues long. In germline, CDR1 is MDHEN, CDR2 SYDVKM. The V segment lost 5 bases and the J segment 5 bases; nucleotides outside the gene matches: 8. The CDR3 DNA follows: TGTGCCAGCAGTCCATGGGACGGGAGGGAGACCCAGTACTTC. As protein: CASSPWDGRETQYF.

This clone was detected ten times or more. The chain joins TRBV7-9 to TRBJ2-2, with D unclear. V was trimmed by 4 bases and J by 3 bases, leaving 9 bases between them. The germline gives CDR1 SEHNR, CDR2 FQNEAQ (reference sequence). The CDR3 has 14 residues. The CDR3: CASSYPRDTGELFF. CDR3 bases: TGTGCCAGCAGCTATCCTAGAGACACCGGGGAGCTGTTTTTT. Full variable domain (outside the CDR3, taken from reference TRBV7-9 and TRBJ2-2): DTGVSQNPRHKITKRGQNVTFRCDPISEHNRLYWYRQTLGQGPEFLTYFQNEAQLEKSRLLSDRFSAERPKGSFSTLEIQRTEQGDSAMYLCASSYPRDTGELFFGEGSRLTVL.

This sequence joins TRBV7-2 and TRBJ2-2; D is possibly TRBD2 (5 bases). V lost 4 bases, J lost 4 bases, and 13 bases lay in between. Germline lookup yields CDR1 SGHTA and CDR2 FQGNSA. The CDR3 has 15 amino acids. CDR3 amino acids: CASSWWRNPTGELFF. In nucleotides, the CDR3 is TGTGCCAGCAGCTGGTGGAGGAACCCCACCGGGGAGCTGTTTTTT.

The rearrangement joins TRBV4-1 to TRBJ2-2, with D perhaps TRBD2 (7 bases). The CDR3 runs to 17 residues. Germline CDR1 and CDR2: MGHRA and YSYEKL. With 0 bases removed from V and 4 bases from J, the gap between germline ends came to 15 bases. DNA for the CDR3: TGCGCCAGCAGCCAAGATTGGGCGGGGGCGGGCACCGGGGAGCTGTTTTTT. Residues: CASSQDWAGAGTGELFF.

The gene calls are TRBV5-1 and TRBJ2-3, with TRBD2 matching 16 bases. Germline trimming cut 4 bases from V and 5 bases from J; bases unmatched to any gene: 10. The CDR3 covers 18 residues. CDR1 and CDR2 from the germline V gene are SGHRS and YFSETQ. CDR3 loop: CASSLGTSGRAVLDTQYF. The DNA of the CDR3 is TGCGCCAGCAGCCTCGGGACTAGCGGGAGGGCCGTACTAGATACGCAGTATTTT.

This chain connects TRBV18 to TRBJ1-1; D unclear. In germline, CDR1 is KGHSH, CDR2 LQKENI. Trimming stripped 3 bases from V and 0 bases from J, with 11 bases between. CDR3 length: 15 amino acids. The CDR3 here is CASSPSGRVNTEAFF. The DNA for the CDR3 is TGTGCCAGCTCACCTTCAGGAAGAGTGAACACTGAAGCTTTCTTT.